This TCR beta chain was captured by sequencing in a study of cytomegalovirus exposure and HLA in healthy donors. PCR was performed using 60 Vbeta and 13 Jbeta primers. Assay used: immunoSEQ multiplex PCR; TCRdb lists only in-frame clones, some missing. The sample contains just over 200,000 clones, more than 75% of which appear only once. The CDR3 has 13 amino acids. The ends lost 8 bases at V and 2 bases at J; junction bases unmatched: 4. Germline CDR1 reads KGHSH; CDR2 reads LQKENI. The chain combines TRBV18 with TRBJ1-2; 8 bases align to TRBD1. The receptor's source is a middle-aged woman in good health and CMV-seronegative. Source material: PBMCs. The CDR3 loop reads CASVRQGNYGYTF. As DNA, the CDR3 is TGTGCCAGCGTACGACAGGGGAACTATGGCTACACCTTC.